Shown below are 10 T cell receptor beta chains from a single sample sequenced in a study of blood T cell repertoires in COVID-19. Libraries were prepared by immunoSEQ multiplex PCR; TCRdb keeps only in-frame clonotypes and omits some of them. In the table there are about 14,000 clones, 82% of which are singletons. Sequenced: peripheral blood. The receptors stem from an elderly man with active or convalescent COVID-19.

This sequence joins TRBV19 and TRBJ1-5; 8 nucleotides align to TRBD1. The CDR3 covers 15 residues. Trimming at V came to 6 bases and at J to 1 base, leaving 5 bases not matched to a gene. Germline assignment: CDR1 LNHDA and CDR2 SQIVND (reference sequence). This chain's CDR3 is CASSDTGGSNQPQHF. The CDR3 region has the DNA TGTGCCAGTAGCGATACAGGGGGAAGCAATCAGCCCCAGCATTTT.

The chain is built from TRBV7-2 and TRBJ2-3, with 10 bases aligning to TRBD2. Trimming removed 1 base from V and 6 bases from J; junction bases left unmatched: 10. CDR1 is SGHTA and CDR2 is FQGNSA in the germline V gene. This CDR3 is 17 amino acids long. This CDR3 is CASSLGSGGASRDTQYF. Here the CDR3 DNA reads TGTGCCAGCAGCTTAGGGAGCGGGGGGGCCTCACGGGATACGCAGTATTTT.

This clone was seen a few times. The rearrangement uses TRBV6-5 and TRBJ2-7; TRBD2 is a possible D gene (6 bases). Trimming cost V 6 bases and J 0 bases, with 12 bases left between them. CDR1 is MNHEY and CDR2 is SVGAGI in the germline V gene. This CDR3 is 14 amino acids long. CDR3 amino acids: CASRAGLSSYEQYF. The CDR3 DNA reads as TGTGCCAGCAGGGCGGGACTTAGCTCCTACGAGCAGTACTTC.

The rearrangement uses TRBV18 and TRBJ2-6; D is uncertain. Between the trimmed V and J ends, which lost 5 bases and 4 bases, there was a span of 12 bases. Per germline, CDR1 KGHSH and CDR2 LQKENI. This CDR3 spans 15 amino acids. The CDR3 DNA is TGTGCCAGCTCAGTTAACATCCCCGGGGCCAACGTCCTGACTTTC. Its translation: CASSVNIPGANVLTF. Based on the CDR3 plus reference TRBV18 and TRBJ2-6, the full variable domain is NAGVMQNPRHLVRRRGQEARLRCSPMKGHSHVYWYRQLPEEGLKFMVYLQKENIIDESGMPKERFSAEFPKEGPSILRIQQVVRGDSAAYFCASSVNIPGANVLTFGAGSRLTVL.

The genes are TRBV7-6 and TRBJ2-3; the D gene is possibly TRBD1 (6 bases). The CDR3 is 13 residues long. The germline V gene has CDR1 SGHVS and CDR2 FNYEAQ. This chain's CDR3 is CTTTGLGPGTQYF. In DNA, the CDR3 is TGTACAACAACAGGGTTGGGGCCCGGTACGCAGTATTTT.

There are a few counts of this clone. This rearrangement joins TRBV29-1 to TRBJ2-3; D is uncertain. V was trimmed by 2 bases and J by 2 bases, leaving 8 bases between them. The CDR3 runs to 13 residues. In germline, CDR1 is SQVTM, CDR2 ANQGSEA. As DNA, the CDR3 is TGCAGCGTTGAAAGAGGTACCACAGATACGCAGTATTTT. Translated: CSVERGTTDTQYF.

The rearrangement links TRBV6-5 to TRBJ2-7, with TRBD2 matching 13 bases. From germline, CDR1 is MNHEY and CDR2 SVGAGI. This CDR3 is built from 15 residues. V shed 7 bases, J shed 1 base, and the junction held 4 bases outside the gene matches. CDR3 amino acids: CASTQGLAGSYEQYF. CDR3 sequence (DNA): TGTGCCAGCACCCAGGGACTAGCGGGGTCCTACGAGCAGTACTTC.

This chain uses TRBV12-1 with TRBJ2-1; whether TRBD2, the table's D call, matches the DNA was not checked. TRBV12-1 is labeled a pseudogene. This CDR3 is built from 15 residues. The CDR3 region has the DNA TGTGCCAGCAGCTTGGGGGGGGCCCCCTACAATGAGCAGTTCTTC. As protein: CASSLGGAPYNEQFF.

The chain has TRBV10-2 and TRBJ1-2; tentative D call: TRBD1 (5 bases). CDR1 and CDR2 (germline): WSHSY, SAAADI. With 4 bases removed from V and 2 bases from J, the gap between germline ends came to 14 bases. The CDR3 runs 15 residues. CDR3 coding DNA: TGCGCCAGCAGTGGGGACTCTATGACCAACTATGGCTACACCTTC. Protein: CASSGDSMTNYGYTF.

The rearrangement joins TRBV19 to TRBJ1-2; perhaps TRBD1 as D (6 bases). V dropped 1 base and J dropped 4 bases, with 19 bases sitting between them. Per the germline V gene, CDR1 is LNHDA and CDR2 is SQIVND (reference sequence). The CDR3 extends over 17 amino acids. CDR3 in amino acids: CASSIAGQGFGPYGYTF. In nucleotides, the CDR3 is TGTGCCAGTAGTATAGCGGGGCAGGGGTTCGGCCCCTATGGCTACACCTTC.